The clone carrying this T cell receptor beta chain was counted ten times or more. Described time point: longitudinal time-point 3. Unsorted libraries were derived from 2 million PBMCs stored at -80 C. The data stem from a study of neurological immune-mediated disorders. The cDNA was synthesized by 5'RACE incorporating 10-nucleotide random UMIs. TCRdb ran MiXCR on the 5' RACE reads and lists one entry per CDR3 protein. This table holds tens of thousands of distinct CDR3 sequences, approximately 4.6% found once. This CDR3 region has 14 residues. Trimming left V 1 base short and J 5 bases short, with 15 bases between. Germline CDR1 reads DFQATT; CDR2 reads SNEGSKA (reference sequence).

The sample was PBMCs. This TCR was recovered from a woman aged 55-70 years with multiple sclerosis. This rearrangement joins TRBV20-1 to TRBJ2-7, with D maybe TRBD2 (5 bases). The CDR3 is CSARVPGIKDEQYF. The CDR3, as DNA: TGCAGTGCTAGAGTCCCCGGGATCAAGGACGAGCAGTACTTC.